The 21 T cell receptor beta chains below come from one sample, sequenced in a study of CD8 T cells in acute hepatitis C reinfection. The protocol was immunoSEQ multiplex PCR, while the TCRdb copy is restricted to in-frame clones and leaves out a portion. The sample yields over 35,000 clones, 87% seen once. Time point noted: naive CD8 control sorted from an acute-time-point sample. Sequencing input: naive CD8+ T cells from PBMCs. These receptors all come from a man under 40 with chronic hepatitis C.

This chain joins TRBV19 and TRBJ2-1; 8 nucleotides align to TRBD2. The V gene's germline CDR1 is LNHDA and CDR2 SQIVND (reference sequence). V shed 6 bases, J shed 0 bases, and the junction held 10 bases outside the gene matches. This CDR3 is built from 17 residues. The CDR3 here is CASRPIYSGASYNEQFF. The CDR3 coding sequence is TGTGCCAGTAGGCCAATCTATAGCGGGGCCTCCTACAATGAGCAGTTCTTC.

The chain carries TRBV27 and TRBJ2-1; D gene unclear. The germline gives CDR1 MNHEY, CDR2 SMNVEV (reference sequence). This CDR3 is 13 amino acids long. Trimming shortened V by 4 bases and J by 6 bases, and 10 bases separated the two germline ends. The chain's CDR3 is CASSSSNPNEQFF. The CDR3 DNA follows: TGTGCCAGCAGTTCCTCTAATCCCAATGAGCAGTTCTTC.

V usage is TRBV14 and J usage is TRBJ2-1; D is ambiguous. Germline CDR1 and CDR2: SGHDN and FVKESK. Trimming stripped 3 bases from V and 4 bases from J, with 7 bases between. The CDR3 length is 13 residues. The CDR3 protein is CASSHALYNEQFF. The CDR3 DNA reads TGTGCCAGCAGCCACGCCCTATACAATGAGCAGTTCTTC.

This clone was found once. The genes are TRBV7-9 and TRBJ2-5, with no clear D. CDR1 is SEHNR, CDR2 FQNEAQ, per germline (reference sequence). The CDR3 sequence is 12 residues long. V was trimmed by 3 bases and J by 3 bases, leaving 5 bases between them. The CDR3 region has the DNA TGTGCCAGCAGCTTTTTCGAAGAGACCCAGTACTTC. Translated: CASSFFEETQYF.

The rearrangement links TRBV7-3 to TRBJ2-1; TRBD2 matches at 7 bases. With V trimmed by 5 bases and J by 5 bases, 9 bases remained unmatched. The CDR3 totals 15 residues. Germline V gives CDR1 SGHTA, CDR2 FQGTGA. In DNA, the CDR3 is TGTGCCAGCAGCCAGACGGGGCTAGCGGACAATGAGCAGTTCTTC. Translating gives CASSQTGLADNEQFF.

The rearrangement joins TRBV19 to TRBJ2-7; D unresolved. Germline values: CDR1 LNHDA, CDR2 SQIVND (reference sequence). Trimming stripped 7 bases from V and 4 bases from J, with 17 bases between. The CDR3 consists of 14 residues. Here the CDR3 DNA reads TGTGCCAGTAACTCTGCGACATCCCCATACGAGCAGTACTTC. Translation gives CASNSATSPYEQYF.

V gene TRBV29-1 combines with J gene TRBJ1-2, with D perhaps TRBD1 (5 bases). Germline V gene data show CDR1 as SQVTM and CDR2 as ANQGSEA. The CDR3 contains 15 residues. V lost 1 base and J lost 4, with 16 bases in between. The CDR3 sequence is CSVEVQALRAYGYTF. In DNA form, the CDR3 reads TGCAGCGTTGAAGTACAGGCTTTGCGGGCCTATGGCTACACCTTC. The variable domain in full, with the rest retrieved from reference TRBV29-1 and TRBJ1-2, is SAVISQKPSRDICQRGTSLTIQCQVDSQVTMMFWYRQQPGQSLTLIATANQGSEATYESGFVIDKFPISRPNLTFSTLTVSNMSPEDSSIYLCSVEVQALRAYGYTFGSGTRLTVV.

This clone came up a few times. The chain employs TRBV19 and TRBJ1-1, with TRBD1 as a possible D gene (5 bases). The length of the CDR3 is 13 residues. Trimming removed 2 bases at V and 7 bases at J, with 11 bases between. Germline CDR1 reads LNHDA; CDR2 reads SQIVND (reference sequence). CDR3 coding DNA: TGTGCCAGTAGTATAAACACAGGACTTGAAGCTTTCTTT. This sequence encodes CASSINTGLEAFF.

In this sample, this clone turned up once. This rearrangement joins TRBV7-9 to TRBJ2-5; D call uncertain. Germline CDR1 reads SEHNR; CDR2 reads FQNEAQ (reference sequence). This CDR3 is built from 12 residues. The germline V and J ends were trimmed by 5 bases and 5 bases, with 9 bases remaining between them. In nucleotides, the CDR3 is TGTGCCAGCAGCGCTTGGGTCGAGACCCAGTACTTC. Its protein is CASSAWVETQYF. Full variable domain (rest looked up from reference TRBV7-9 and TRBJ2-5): DTGVSQNPRHKITKRGQNVTFRCDPISEHNRLYWYRQTLGQGPEFLTYFQNEAQLEKSRLLSDRFSAERPKGSFSTLEIQRTEQGDSAMYLCASSAWVETQYFGPGTRLLVL.

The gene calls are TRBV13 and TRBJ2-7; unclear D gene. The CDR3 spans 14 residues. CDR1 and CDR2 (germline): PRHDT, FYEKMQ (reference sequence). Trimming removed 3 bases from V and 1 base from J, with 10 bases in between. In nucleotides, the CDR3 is TGTGCCAGCAGCTTCCGCACTTCATCCTACGAGCAGTACTTC. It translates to CASSFRTSSYEQYF.

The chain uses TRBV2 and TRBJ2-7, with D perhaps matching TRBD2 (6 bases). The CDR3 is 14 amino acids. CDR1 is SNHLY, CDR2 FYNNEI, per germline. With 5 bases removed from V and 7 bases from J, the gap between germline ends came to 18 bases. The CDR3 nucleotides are TGTGCCAGCAGTTTCAGACTAGTCTTCGAGGAGCAGTACTTC. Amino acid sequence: CASSFRLVFEEQYF.

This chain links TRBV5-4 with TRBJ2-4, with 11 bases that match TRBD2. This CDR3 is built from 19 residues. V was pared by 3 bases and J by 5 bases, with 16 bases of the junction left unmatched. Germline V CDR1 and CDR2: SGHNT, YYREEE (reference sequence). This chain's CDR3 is CASSSELPGLAGTQNIQYF. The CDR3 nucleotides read TGTGCCAGCAGCTCCGAGCTCCCAGGACTAGCGGGTACCCAAAACATTCAGTACTTC.

In DNA form, the CDR3 reads TGTGCCAGCAGCTCTAGAAAGTCGGACGGAACCTCTGGGGCCAACGTCCTGACTTTC. It translates to CASSSRKSDGTSGANVLTF. J is TRBJ2-6 and V is TRBV11-2; D gene ambiguous. This CDR3 contains 19 residues. The ends were cut back, 4 bases at V and 0 bases at J, with 19 bases in the middle. Germline V gene sequence: CDR1 SGHAT, CDR2 FQNNGV.

The CDR3 loop is CASSQGGTSGRYEQYF. DNA for the CDR3: TGTGCCAGCAGCCAAGGAGGGACTAGCGGACGCTACGAGCAGTACTTC. V and J are TRBV14 and TRBJ2-7, with TRBD2 matching over 11 bases. Germline CDR1 SGHDN, CDR2 FVKESK. The CDR3 loop spans 16 amino acids. The trim removed 1 base at V and 3 bases at J, leaving 5 bases unmatched.

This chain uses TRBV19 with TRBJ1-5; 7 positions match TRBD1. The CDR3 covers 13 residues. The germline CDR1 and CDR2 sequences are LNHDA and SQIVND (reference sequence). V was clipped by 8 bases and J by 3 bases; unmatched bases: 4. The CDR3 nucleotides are TGTGCCAGTTCAACAGGGGACAATCAGCCCCAGCATTTT. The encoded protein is CASSTGDNQPQHF.

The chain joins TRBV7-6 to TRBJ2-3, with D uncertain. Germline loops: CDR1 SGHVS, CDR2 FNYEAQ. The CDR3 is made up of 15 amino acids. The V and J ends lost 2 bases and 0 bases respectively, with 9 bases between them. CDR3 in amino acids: CASSLSPASTDTQYF. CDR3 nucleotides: TGTGCCAGCAGCTTAAGTCCGGCTAGCACAGATACGCAGTATTTT.

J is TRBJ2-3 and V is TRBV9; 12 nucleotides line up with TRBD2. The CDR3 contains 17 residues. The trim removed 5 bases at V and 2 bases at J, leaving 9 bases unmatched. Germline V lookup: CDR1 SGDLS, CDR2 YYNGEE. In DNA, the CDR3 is TGTGCCAGCAGTGCAACTAGCGGGGGGACCCTCACAGATACGCAGTATTTT. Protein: CASSATSGGTLTDTQYF.

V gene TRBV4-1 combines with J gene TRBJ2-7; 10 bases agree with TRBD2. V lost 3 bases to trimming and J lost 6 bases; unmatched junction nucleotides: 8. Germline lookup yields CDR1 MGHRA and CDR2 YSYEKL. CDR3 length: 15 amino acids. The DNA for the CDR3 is TGCGCCAGCAGCCAGGTCGGGCTAGCGGGAGCCGAGCAGTACTTC. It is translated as CASSQVGLAGAEQYF.

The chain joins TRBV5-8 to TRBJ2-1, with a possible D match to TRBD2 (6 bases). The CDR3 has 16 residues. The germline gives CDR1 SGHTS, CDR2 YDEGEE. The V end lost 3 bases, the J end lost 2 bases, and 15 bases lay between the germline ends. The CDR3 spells CASSWMTRGPYNEQFF. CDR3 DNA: TGTGCCAGCAGCTGGATGACTAGAGGCCCCTACAATGAGCAGTTCTTC.

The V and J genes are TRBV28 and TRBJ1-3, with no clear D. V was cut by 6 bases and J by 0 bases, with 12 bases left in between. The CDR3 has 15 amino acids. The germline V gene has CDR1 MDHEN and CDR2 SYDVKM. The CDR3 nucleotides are TGTGCCAGCAGACAATCCTATAACTCTGGAAACACCATATATTTT. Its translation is CASRQSYNSGNTIYF. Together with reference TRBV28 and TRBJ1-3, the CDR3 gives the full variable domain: DVKVTQSSRYLVKRTGEKVFLECVQDMDHENMFWYRQDPGLGLRLIYFSYDVKMKEKGDIPEGYSVSREKKERFSLILESASTNQTSMYLCASRQSYNSGNTIYFGEGSWLTVV.

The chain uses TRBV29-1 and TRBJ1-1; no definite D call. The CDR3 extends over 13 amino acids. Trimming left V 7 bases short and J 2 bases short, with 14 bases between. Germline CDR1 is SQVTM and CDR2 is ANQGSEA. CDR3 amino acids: CSAPSWSNTEAFF. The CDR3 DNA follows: TGCAGCGCTCCAAGTTGGAGTAACACTGAAGCTTTCTTT.